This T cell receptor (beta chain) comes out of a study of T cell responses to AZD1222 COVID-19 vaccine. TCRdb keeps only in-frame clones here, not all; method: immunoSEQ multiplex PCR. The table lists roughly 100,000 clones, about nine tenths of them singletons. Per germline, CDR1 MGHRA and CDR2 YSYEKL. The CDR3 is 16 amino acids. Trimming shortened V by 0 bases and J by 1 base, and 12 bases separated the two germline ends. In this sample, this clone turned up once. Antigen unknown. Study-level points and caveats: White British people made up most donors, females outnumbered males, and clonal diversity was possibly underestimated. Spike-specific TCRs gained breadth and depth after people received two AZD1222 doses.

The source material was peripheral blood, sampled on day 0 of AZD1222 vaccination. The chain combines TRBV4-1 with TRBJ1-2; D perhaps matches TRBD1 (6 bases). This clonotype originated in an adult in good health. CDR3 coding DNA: TGCGCCAGCAGCCAAGATTCGCAGGGGCTTAACTATGGCTACACCTTC. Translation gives CASSQDSQGLNYGYTF.